The 4 T cell receptor beta chains below all came from one sample that was sequenced in a study of shared clonotypes between healthy human individuals (dated by TCRdb to the early 2020s). Libraries were prepared through the immunoSEQ multiplex PCR assay. TCRdb obtained this table from immuneACCESS and retained in-frame rearrangements with V and J assigned. These tables miss some clones; where compared with another copy, unresolved V genes account for less than half of the shortfall, and the remainder is unexplained. In this sample the table shows some 2 million clones, roughly 94% of which occur a single time. The top ten hold 0.1% to 0.15% of the sample. Sequenced input: naive CD4+ T cells sorted from blood. In the paper's terms, the cell subset or site label means: CD45RA+ positively selected. The receptor set was obtained from a man between 18 and 29 years old in good health.

The chain has TRBV6-1 and TRBJ1-3; D uncertain. Looked up from germline, CDR1 is MNHNS and CDR2 is SASEGT. V was pared by 0 bases and J by 0 bases, with 6 bases between. The CDR3 spans 15 residues. CDR3 in amino acids: CASSEALGSGNTIYF. The CDR3 DNA sequence: TGTGCCAGCAGTGAAGCCCTGGGCTCTGGAAACACCATATATTTT.

The chain employs TRBV6-5 and TRBJ2-5; TRBD2 aligns across 7 bases. V gave up 6 bases and J gave up 4 bases; unmatched junction bases: 8. The CDR3 is made up of 14 amino acids. Germline-derived CDR1 and CDR2 are MNHEY and SVGAGI. The CDR3 sequence: CASRNSGPVETQYF. The CDR3 nucleotides are TGTGCCAGCAGAAATAGCGGGCCGGTAGAGACCCAGTACTTC.

CDR3 residues: CASSLDPTGAGQPQHF. DNA of the CDR3: TGCGCCAGCAGCTTGGATCCGACAGGGGCGGGTCAGCCCCAGCATTTT. The genes are TRBV5-1 and TRBJ1-5, with 8 bases lining up with TRBD1. The V gene end was trimmed by 0 bases and the J gene end by 6 bases; junction bases not matched to a gene: 8. Germline CDR1 and CDR2: SGHRS and YFSETQ. This CDR3 comprises 16 residues.

This clone was counted between two and nine times. Written as DNA, the CDR3 is TGTGCCAGCAGTGGCTTCTCACAGGGTAGCAATCAGCCCCAGCATTTT. It is translated as CASSGFSQGSNQPQHF. The chain links TRBV2 to TRBJ1-5, with a possible D match to TRBD1 (6 bases). This CDR3 has 16 amino acids. Trimming took 4 bases from V and 0 from J, leaving 13 bases between them. The germline CDR1 and CDR2 sequences are SNHLY and FYNNEI.